This passage covers 30 T cell receptor beta chains from one sample sequenced in a study of blood T cell repertoires in COVID-19. Method: immunoSEQ multiplex PCR; TCRdb's copy keeps in-frame clones and lacks some. The repertoire holds some 21,000 clones, with about 78% as singletons. The sequencing input was peripheral blood. Receptors were obtained from a man in his sixties with active COVID-19.

This clone came up a few times. The chain has TRBV30 and TRBJ2-1; TRBD2 matches at 11 bases. V was pared by 0 bases and J by 7 bases, with 2 bases of the junction left unmatched. Germline V CDR1 and CDR2: GTSNPN, SVGIG (reference sequence). This CDR3 is 14 amino acids long. Here the CDR3 reads CAWSVLAGVNEQFF. CDR3 bases: TGTGCCTGGAGTGTACTAGCGGGAGTGAATGAGCAGTTCTTC.

The chain has TRBV29-1 and TRBJ1-1; D unclear. From germline, CDR1 is SQVTM and CDR2 ANQGSEA. CDR3 length: 11 amino acids. V was cut by 6 bases and J by 8 bases, with 13 bases left in between. The CDR3 protein is CSVGLREEAFF. CDR3 sequence (DNA): TGCAGCGTCGGGTTACGGGAAGAAGCTTTCTTT.

This rearrangement joins TRBV11-2 to TRBJ2-7; D uncertain. Trimming took off 5 bases at V and 7 bases at J, with 9 bases between the two ends. The CDR3 length is 11 residues. Germline loops: CDR1 SGHAT, CDR2 FQNNGV. The DNA for the CDR3 is TGTGCCAGCAGCGCCAACTGGGAGCAGTACTTC. As protein: CASSANWEQYF.

This chain uses TRBV9 with TRBJ2-1; no firm D call. V shed 0 bases and J shed 8 bases, with 18 bases lying between them. The CDR3 consists of 16 residues. Germline V gives CDR1 SGDLS, CDR2 YYNGEE. CDR3 protein: CASSVVARPSEDEQFF. The CDR3 DNA sequence: TGTGCCAGCAGCGTAGTTGCCCGACCGAGTGAGGATGAGCAGTTCTTC.

The CDR3, as DNA: TGTGCCAGCAGCCCGCCGACAGGGGGCACCGGGGAGCTGTTTTTT. Encoded protein: CASSPPTGGTGELFF. This chain links TRBV7-3 with TRBJ2-2; TRBD1 matches 9 bases. With V trimmed by 5 bases and J by 4 bases, 5 bases remained unmatched. CDR1 is SGHTA, CDR2 FQGTGA, per germline. The CDR3 spans 15 residues.

This chain links TRBV18 with TRBJ2-7, with 7 nucleotides matching TRBD1. Germline V gene lookup returns CDR1 KGHSH and CDR2 LQKENI. With 5 bases clipped from V and 0 bases from J, the junction kept 4 bases outside the gene matches. There are 14 residues in the CDR3. In nucleotides, the CDR3 is TGTGCCAGCTCAAACCGGGACAGCTCCTACGAGCAGTACTTC. Its translation: CASSNRDSSYEQYF.

This chain uses TRBV12-3 or TRBV12-4 with TRBJ1-2; 8 bases align to TRBD1. The CDR3 totals 13 residues. V shed 7 bases, J shed 7 bases, and the junction held 8 bases outside the gene matches. CDR3 sequence reads: CASNHPGGGGYTF. In nucleotides, the CDR3 is TGTGCCAGCAATCACCCAGGGGGCGGTGGCTACACCTTC.

This rearrangement joins TRBV5-1 to TRBJ2-3, with 8 bases fitting TRBD1. The germline V gene has CDR1 SGHRS and CDR2 YFSETQ. Losses at the gene ends were 4 bases for V and 2 bases for J; bases not matched to a gene: 6. The CDR3 runs to 15 residues. CDR3 bases: TGCGCCAGCAGCGGACAGGGACAGCCCACAGATACGCAGTATTTT. This translates into CASSGQGQPTDTQYF.

This clone was recorded once. The genes are TRBV12-3 or TRBV12-4 and TRBJ2-1; no definite D call. Trimming shortened V by 8 bases and J by 7 bases, and 9 bases separated the two germline ends. The CDR3 consists of 11 residues. CDR3 region: CASGRSNEQFF. CDR3 sequence (DNA): TGTGCCAGCGGTCGGTCGAATGAGCAGTTCTTC.

V is TRBV18 and J is TRBJ2-5; the D gene is possibly TRBD2 (5 bases). The V gene's germline CDR1 is KGHSH and CDR2 LQKENI. V was pared by 3 bases and J by 4 bases, with 12 bases between. CDR3 length: 14 residues. Here the CDR3 DNA reads TGTGCCAGCTCACCCACTAGGGCCGGAGAGACCCAGTACTTC. Translation gives CASSPTRAGETQYF. The full variable domain, its missing parts supplied by reference TRBV18 and TRBJ2-5, is NAGVMQNPRHLVRRRGQEARLRCSPMKGHSHVYWYRQLPEEGLKFMVYLQKENIIDESGMPKERFSAEFPKEGPSILRIQQVVRGDSAAYFCASSPTRAGETQYFGPGTRLLVL.

The chain joins TRBV19 to TRBJ2-2; a possible D gene is TRBD1 (6 bases). The germline gives CDR1 LNHDA, CDR2 SQIVND (reference sequence). The V end lost 3 bases, the J end lost 4 bases, and 12 bases lay between the germline ends. The length of the CDR3 is 15 residues. In nucleotides, the CDR3 is TGTGCCAGTAGTATTATGCCAGGGGCCACCGGGGAGCTGTTTTTT. Translated: CASSIMPGATGELFF.

The chain joins TRBV9 to TRBJ2-7; 15 nucleotides line up with TRBD2. The CDR3 sequence is 17 residues long. The V and J ends lost 0 bases and 2 bases, in that order; junction bases with no gene match: 3. CDR1 is SGDLS, CDR2 YYNGEE, per germline. The CDR3 is CASSVGGLAGGTYEQYF. CDR3 DNA sequence: TGTGCCAGCAGCGTAGGGGGACTAGCGGGAGGAACCTACGAGCAGTACTTC.

The chain is built from TRBV29-1 and TRBJ2-1; 15 bases are a match to TRBD2. Trimming cost V 7 bases and J 7 bases; bases outside gene matches: 14. The CDR3 has 17 amino acids. Looked up from germline, CDR1 is SQVTM and CDR2 is ANQGSEA. The CDR3 is CSAYFWTSGRGGNEQFF. The CDR3 DNA is TGCAGCGCCTATTTTTGGACTAGCGGGAGGGGGGGAAATGAGCAGTTCTTC.

The V call is TRBV5-1, the J call TRBJ2-6; possibly TRBD2 for D (5 bases). Trimming removed 0 bases from V and 2 bases from J, with 6 bases in between. This CDR3 has 15 amino acids. CDR1 is SGHRS and CDR2 is YFSETQ in the germline V gene. In DNA, the CDR3 is TGCGCCAGCAGCTTGGCCGGGGCTGGGGCCAACGTCCTGACTTTC. It encodes CASSLAGAGANVLTF.

The chain is built from TRBV9 and TRBJ2-7; a possible D gene is TRBD1 (5 bases). Germline CDR1 is SGDLS and CDR2 is YYNGEE. The ends were cut back, 4 bases at V and 0 bases at J, with 11 bases in the middle. The CDR3 is 14 residues long. CDR3 amino acids: CASSPRQSSYEQYF. The CDR3 coding sequence is TGTGCCAGCAGCCCTAGACAGAGCTCCTACGAGCAGTACTTC.

This clone was observed a handful of times. The chain has TRBV6-6 and TRBJ1-1; 9 bases agree with TRBD1. CDR3 length: 15 amino acids. J lost 3 bases, V lost 2 bases, and 4 bases had no gene match. CDR1 is MNHNY and CDR2 is SVGAGI in the germline V gene (reference sequence). CDR3 loop: CASSYPGQGYTEAFF. The CDR3 DNA reads as TGTGCCAGCAGTTACCCTGGACAGGGGTACACTGAAGCTTTCTTT.

This clone was detected a few times. The chain has TRBV2 and TRBJ2-7; 8 bases are a match to TRBD2. The CDR3 spans 15 residues. V shed 6 bases, J shed 4 bases, and the junction held 11 bases outside the gene matches. Germline CDR1 reads SNHLY; CDR2 reads FYNNEI. The CDR3 DNA follows: TGTGCCAGCAGGGGACTAGTAGGGGGAAATTACGAGCAGTACTTC. This translates into CASRGLVGGNYEQYF.

This rearrangement joins TRBV6-2 or TRBV6-3 to TRBJ2-7; 9 bases fit TRBD1. The CDR3 contains 16 residues. Germline lookup yields CDR1 MNHEY and CDR2 SVGEGT. V shed 8 bases and J 6 bases; nucleotides not matched to a gene: 17. CDR3 bases: TGTGCCAGCTGCCGTCTTACGGGACAGGGATGGTGCGAGCAGTACTTC. This encodes CASCRLTGQGWCEQYF.

The chain combines TRBV6-6 with TRBJ1-1, with D possibly being TRBD1 (5 bases). The length of the CDR3 is 14 residues. Trimming left V 6 bases short and J 1 base short, with 12 bases between. Per the germline V gene, CDR1 is MNHNY and CDR2 is SVGAGI (reference sequence). CDR3 in DNA: TGTGCCAGCAGAACTGGACACCCGAACACTGAAGCTTTCTTT. Residues: CASRTGHPNTEAFF.

The V and J genes are TRBV29-1 and TRBJ1-1, with 11 bases aligning to TRBD1. CDR1 SQVTM and CDR2 ANQGSEA come from the germline V gene. V shed 6 bases, J shed 0 bases, and the junction held 6 bases outside the gene matches. The CDR3 loop spans 15 amino acids. The CDR3 DNA reads TGCAGCGTGCCTGGGACAGGGGGTGTGAACACTGAAGCTTTCTTT. Translated: CSVPGTGGVNTEAFF.

The V gene is TRBV12-3 or TRBV12-4, the J gene TRBJ2-5; D is unresolved. There are 11 residues in the CDR3. Between the trimmed V and J ends, which lost 4 bases and 5 bases, there was a span of 5 bases. The CDR3 bases are TGTGCCAGCAGTTGGGCGGAGACCCAGTACTTC. Translation: CASSWAETQYF.

In its sample, this clone is medium-sized (0.01 to 0.1%). The chain joins TRBV5-4 to TRBJ2-7; perhaps TRBD1 as D (6 bases). This CDR3 has 14 amino acids. V gave up 4 bases and J gave up 0 bases, with 11 bases separating them. CDR1 and CDR2 (germline): SGHNT, YYREEE (reference sequence). The CDR3 nucleotides are TGTGCCAGCAGCGGGGACACCATCTCCTACGAGCAGTACTTC. Translating gives CASSGDTISYEQYF. Supplemented by reference TRBV5-4 and TRBJ2-7, the full variable domain reads ETGVTQSPTHLIKTRGQQVTLRCSSQSGHNTVSWYQQALGQGPQFIFQYYREEENGRGNFPPRFSGLQFPNYSSELNVNALELDDSALYLCASSGDTISYEQYFGPGTRLTVT.

The chain joins TRBV13 to TRBJ1-6, with 7 bases fitting TRBD1. The CDR3 loop spans 15 amino acids. Germline assignment: CDR1 PRHDT and CDR2 FYEKMQ (reference sequence). The trim removed 4 bases at V and 7 bases at J, leaving 7 bases unmatched. The CDR3 sequence: CASSSGQPPNSPLHF. CDR3 DNA sequence: TGTGCCAGCAGCTCGGGACAGCCGCCGAATTCACCCCTCCACTTT.

This chain links TRBV7-9 with TRBJ2-1; no definite D call. Germline V gene lookup returns CDR1 SEHNR and CDR2 FQNEAQ (reference sequence). V was trimmed by 0 bases and J by 6 bases, leaving 6 bases between them. This CDR3 has 13 amino acids. For the CDR3, the DNA is TGTGCCAGCAGCTTAGCGAGCCCCAATGAGCAGTTCTTC. This translates into CASSLASPNEQFF.

The DNA for the CDR3 is TGCGCCAGCCGGTGGAGCGGGAGGGCTGGGGAGCAGTACTTC. Its protein is CASRWSGRAGEQYF. The rearrangement links TRBV5-1 to TRBJ2-7; 10 nucleotides match TRBD2. Germline V gene data show CDR1 as SGHRS and CDR2 as YFSETQ. The CDR3 runs 14 residues. The trim removed 7 bases at V and 7 bases at J, leaving 11 bases unmatched.

The chain is built from TRBV24-1 and TRBJ2-1, with 8 bases fitting TRBD1. The CDR3 has 16 amino acids. Germline V gives CDR1 KGHDR, CDR2 SFDVKD. J was trimmed by 7 bases and V by 4 bases; bases with no gene match: 11. The CDR3 DNA is TGTGCCACCAGTGAAAGACAGGGGTATGATTCTAATGAGCAGTTCTTC. This gives the protein CATSERQGYDSNEQFF.

The V gene is TRBV12-3 or TRBV12-4, the J gene TRBJ1-5; TRBD1 might be the D (5 bases). Trimming left V 3 bases short and J 7 bases short, with 10 bases between. This CDR3 is 13 amino acids long. CDR3 DNA sequence: TGTGCCAGCAGTTTTTCAGGGAACCAGCCCCAGCATTTT. This encodes CASSFSGNQPQHF.

The chain uses TRBV7-8 and TRBJ2-5; TRBD2 matches 13 bases. Germline lookup yields CDR1 SGHVS and CDR2 FQNEAQ. V shed 2 bases and J 2 bases; nucleotides not matched to a gene: 8. This CDR3 region has 18 residues. CDR3 amino acids: CASSLRTSGSGRQETQYF. CDR3 sequence (DNA): TGTGCCAGCAGCTTACGGACTAGCGGGAGTGGCCGACAAGAGACCCAGTACTTC.

The chain carries TRBV6-1 and TRBJ2-7; the D gene is possibly TRBD1 (5 bases). V was clipped by 2 bases and J by 11 bases, with 13 bases between them. Germline V gene data show CDR1 as MNHNS and CDR2 as SASEGT. The CDR3 has 12 amino acids. The DNA of the CDR3 is TGTGCCAGCAGTGAACGGTTTCACAGGAAGTACTTC. As protein: CASSERFHRKYF.

The chain joins TRBV2 to TRBJ2-3; D might be TRBD1 (6 bases). CDR1 and CDR2 (germline): SNHLY, FYNNEI. This CDR3 comprises 13 residues. V was trimmed by 7 bases and J by 2 bases, leaving 10 bases between them. The CDR3 DNA follows: TGTGCCAGCAACAGGGATCTCACAGATACGCAGTATTTT. Its translation: CASNRDLTDTQYF.